Following are 9 T cell receptor beta chains from one sample sequenced in a study of cytomegalovirus exposure and HLA in healthy donors listed by TCRdb under 2017. The library relied on the immunoSEQ multiplex PCR assay. The multiplex PCR relied on a mix of 60 forward primers for TCR Vbeta segments and 13 reverse primers for TCR Jbeta segments. The source is immuneACCESS, and TCRdb retained only in-frame sequences with V and J called. Part of the clones is not carried over; for the studies checked, unresolved V genes explain less than half of this, and the remainder is unexplained. The sample data list about 150,000 clones, and around 10% of these were observed just once. The leading ten clones occupy 1.8% of the sample. What was sequenced was PBMCs. Every receptor here comes from a male donor in good health and CMV-seronegative.

Only a few counts were recorded for this clone. This chain joins TRBV28 and TRBJ1-2; D is uncertain. The CDR3 runs 13 residues. Trimming removed 5 bases from V and 3 bases from J, with 10 bases in between. Looked up from germline, CDR1 is MDHEN and CDR2 is SYDVKM. The CDR3 reads CASSTTRDYGYTF. CDR3 nucleotide sequence: TGTGCCAGCAGTACAACTAGAGACTATGGCTACACCTTC.

This clone was seen more than once but under ten times. The rearrangement joins TRBV5-6 to TRBJ2-1; D remains unclear. From germline, CDR1 is SGHDT and CDR2 YYEEEE. V was shortened by 3 bases and J by 3 bases, with 4 bases between the two germline ends. The CDR3 runs 12 residues. CDR3 residues: CASSYFYNEQFF. CDR3 in DNA: TGTGCCAGCAGCTACTTCTACAATGAGCAGTTCTTC.

The rearrangement uses TRBV9 and TRBJ1-1; TRBD1 might be the D (5 bases). The CDR3 spans 15 residues. Trimming took 0 bases from V and 1 from J, leaving 10 bases between them. CDR1 is SGDLS, CDR2 YYNGEE, per germline. The CDR3 loop reads CASSVVDGGNTEAFF. CDR3 DNA: TGTGCCAGCAGCGTAGTTGACGGGGGGAACACTGAAGCTTTCTTT.

The sample holds a few counts of this clone. One junction end does not reproduce the germline sequence, and a read error may be involved. This chain joins TRBV2 and TRBJ2-3, with 9 bases lining up with TRBD2. CDR3 length equals 11 residues. Per the germline V gene, CDR1 is SNHLY and CDR2 is FYNNEI. CDR3 protein: CASRISGGRNF. CDR3 nucleotide sequence: TGTGCCAGCAGGATTAGCGGGGGTCGGAATTTT.

This clone was detected a few times. The chain is built from TRBV4-3 and TRBJ2-3, with TRBD2 as a possible D gene (6 bases). The germline V and J ends were trimmed by 8 bases and 0 bases, with 15 bases remaining between them. This CDR3 is 15 amino acids long. Germline lookup yields CDR1 LGHNA and CDR2 YSLEER. CDR3 sequence: CASRRFGGSTDTQYF. The DNA of the CDR3 is TGCGCCAGCCGGAGGTTTGGGGGGAGCACAGATACGCAGTATTTT.

In its sample, this clone was seen a few times. Here the CDR3 reads CASSLTARDSTYEQYF. The CDR3 DNA reads as TGCGCCAGCAGCCTTACGGCCAGGGATTCTACCTACGAGCAGTACTTC. The chain uses TRBV4-3 and TRBJ2-7; D perhaps matches TRBD1 (5 bases). Germline assignment: CDR1 LGHNA and CDR2 YSLEER. V lost 4 bases and J 2 bases, leaving 18 bases between the germline ends. The CDR3 is 16 amino acids.

This chain uses TRBV19 with TRBJ1-5; the D gene is possibly TRBD1 (6 bases). With 5 bases removed from V and 1 base from J, the gap between germline ends came to 21 bases. The CDR3 extends over 18 amino acids. Germline assignment: CDR1 LNHDA and CDR2 SQIVND (reference sequence). CDR3 coding DNA: TGTGCCAGTAGTGCTACCGACAGAGGAAGGGGGAGCAATCAGCCCCAGCATTTT. The encoded protein is CASSATDRGRGSNQPQHF.

The genes are TRBV28 and TRBJ2-3, with 13 nucleotides matching TRBD2. V shed 5 bases, J shed 6 bases, and the junction held 8 bases outside the gene matches. Germline CDR1 reads MDHEN; CDR2 reads SYDVKM. There are 16 residues in the CDR3. The CDR3 nucleotides read TGTGCCAGCAGTGAGGGACTAGCGGGACCAACCGATACGCAGTATTTT. Its translation: CASSEGLAGPTDTQYF.

This clone has only a few counts. The chain uses TRBV28 and TRBJ2-1; 7 nucleotides agree with TRBD2. The CDR3 consists of 20 residues. CDR1 and CDR2 from the germline V gene are MDHEN and SYDVKM. With V trimmed by 4 bases and J by 0 bases, 18 bases remained unmatched. Written as DNA, the CDR3 is TGTGCCAGCAGTTCATGGGGTGGTCTAGCGGAAGGGAGCTCCTACAATGAGCAGTTCTTC. It yields the protein CASSSWGGLAEGSSYNEQFF.